The 21 T cell receptor beta chains in this list originate from one sample, sequenced in a study of blood T cell repertoires in COVID-19. The table came from immunoSEQ multiplex PCR; TCRdb's copy has only in-frame clones and leaves some out. The sample lists tens of thousands of clones; around 80% were seen once. The sequencing input was peripheral blood. These receptors all come from a man in his fifties or sixties with active or convalescent COVID-19.

For the CDR3, the DNA is TGCGCCAGCCGGGACAGCTTCTACGAGCAGTACTTC. It specifies CASRDSFYEQYF. The chain carries TRBV5-1 and TRBJ2-7; 7 bases are a match to TRBD1. V shed 7 bases, J shed 3 bases, and the junction held 4 bases outside the gene matches. Germline V gene data show CDR1 as SGHRS and CDR2 as YFSETQ. The CDR3 is made up of 12 amino acids.

The CDR3 DNA reads TGTGCCAGCAGTAGTGACAGGGGGGATACGCAGTATTTT. It yields the protein CASSSDRGDTQYF. The chain employs TRBV2 and TRBJ2-3, with 9 bases lining up with TRBD1. This CDR3 has 13 amino acids. Trimming removed 5 bases from V and 6 bases from J; junction bases left unmatched: 3. CDR1 is SNHLY, CDR2 FYNNEI, per germline.

CDR3 amino acids: CASSLDPQYSAQYF. CDR3 DNA sequence: TGTGCCAGCAGCCTAGATCCGCAGTATTCTGCGCAGTATTTT. V usage is TRBV28 and J usage is TRBJ2-3; no firm D call. CDR3 length: 14 amino acids. Germline V lookup: CDR1 MDHEN, CDR2 SYDVKM. V was clipped by 6 bases and J by 10 bases, with 20 bases between them.

The rearrangement joins TRBV19 to TRBJ1-1; 7 positions match TRBD1. The CDR3 contains 15 residues. V dropped 3 bases and J dropped 3; count of bases not matched to a gene: 7. Germline values: CDR1 LNHDA, CDR2 SQIVND (reference sequence). The CDR3 bases are TGTGCCAGTAGTATTGGGGACAGAGGGGACACTGAAGCTTTCTTT. Protein product: CASSIGDRGDTEAFF.

This clone was detected a few times. V usage is TRBV6-2 or TRBV6-3 and J usage is TRBJ2-7, with TRBD1 matching over 7 bases. CDR1 MNHEY and CDR2 SVGEGT come from the germline V gene. V was clipped by 6 bases and J by 7 bases; unmatched bases: 9. The CDR3 covers 13 residues. The CDR3 bases are TGTGCCAGCAGCCTACAGGGGCTAGGGGAGCAGTACTTC. Its protein product is CASSLQGLGEQYF.

This clone was seen a handful of times. The chain carries TRBV4-1 and TRBJ1-3; D not resolved. Looked up from germline, CDR1 is MGHRA and CDR2 is YSYEKL. CDR3 length: 16 amino acids. Trimming took 1 base from V and 0 from J, leaving 10 bases between them. DNA of the CDR3: TGCGCCAGCAGCCAAGGAAACCGACTCTCTGGAAACACCATATATTTT. Protein sequence: CASSQGNRLSGNTIYF.

The CDR3 DNA sequence: TGTGCCACCGCTAATTCGAATCAGCCCCAGCATTTT. It encodes CATANSNQPQHF. This chain joins TRBV10-3 and TRBJ1-5; no clear D. V was shortened by 10 bases and J by 4 bases, with 11 bases between the two germline ends. The V gene's germline CDR1 is ENHRY and CDR2 SYGVKD. The length of the CDR3 is 12 residues.

The chain couples TRBV7-2 to TRBJ1-2; D is possibly TRBD1 (5 bases). This CDR3 region has 16 residues. V was cut by 5 bases and J by 8 bases, with 24 bases left in between. Germline V CDR1 and CDR2: SGHTA, FQGNSA. CDR3 loop: CASSLGVGGTMGGYTF. Here the CDR3 DNA reads TGTGCCAGCAGCCTAGGGGTCGGGGGAACTATGGGCGGCTACACCTTC.

This chain links TRBV3-1 (or the pseudogene TRBV3-2) with TRBJ1-2; TRBD1 is a possible D gene (6 bases). Germline-derived CDR1 and CDR2 are LGHDT and YNNKEL (reference sequence). V shed 0 bases and J shed 8 bases, with 16 bases lying between them. CDR3 size: 15 residues. DNA of the CDR3: TGTGCCAGCAGCCAAGACCAGGGGCAAAGCAGGGGCTACACCTTC. Amino acids: CASSQDQGQSRGYTF.

This clone was found many times. The V and J genes are TRBV7-8 and TRBJ1-5, with D tentatively TRBD1 (5 bases). The V gene lost 5 bases and the J gene lost 0 bases, with 11 bases spanning the gap. The CDR3 is made up of 15 amino acids. Looked up from germline, CDR1 is SGHVS and CDR2 is FQNEAQ. This chain's CDR3 is CASSPGGDSNQPQHF. CDR3 DNA sequence: TGTGCCAGCAGCCCCGGGGGGGATAGCAATCAGCCCCAGCATTTT.

The J gene is TRBJ1-5, the V gene TRBV5-6; D gene unclear. V gave up 5 bases and J gave up 5 bases, with 17 bases separating them. Germline-derived CDR1 and CDR2 are SGHDT and YYEEEE. This CDR3 has 15 residues. The CDR3: CASSRAGRTDQPQHF. The CDR3 nucleotides read TGTGCCAGCAGTCGAGCCGGGAGGACGGATCAGCCCCAGCATTTT.

The V gene is TRBV6-5, the J gene TRBJ2-1, with D perhaps TRBD1 (5 bases). V lost 10 bases to trimming and J lost 4 bases, with 14 bases between them. The length of the CDR3 is 13 residues. Germline V gene data show CDR1 as MNHEY and CDR2 as SVGAGI. The CDR3 sequence is CATKRDSYNEQFF. CDR3 nucleotides: TGTGCCACTAAGCGCGACAGTTACAATGAGCAGTTCTTC.

This clone was observed a few times. The chain joins TRBV5-4 to TRBJ2-7, with 9 bases matching TRBD2. This CDR3 is 15 amino acids long. With 4 bases clipped from V and 2 bases from J, the junction kept 7 bases outside the gene matches. The germline V gene encodes CDR1 SGHNT and CDR2 YYREEE (reference sequence). The CDR3 spells CASSPLAGGTYEQYF. The CDR3 DNA sequence: TGTGCCAGCAGCCCCCTGGCGGGGGGGACCTACGAGCAGTACTTC.

The chain links TRBV28 to TRBJ1-4; D is perhaps TRBD1 (5 bases). V was shortened by 2 bases and J by 0 bases, with 10 bases between the two germline ends. CDR3 size: 16 residues. The germline V gene has CDR1 MDHEN and CDR2 SYDVKM. In DNA form, the CDR3 reads TGTGCCAGCAGTTTAAGTGGGACTGCAACTAATGAAAAACTGTTTTTT. Amino acids: CASSLSGTATNEKLFF.

The V call is TRBV28, the J call TRBJ2-7; a weak D match, TRBD2 (7 bases). CDR3 length: 15 residues. The V and J ends lost 3 bases and 4 bases respectively, with 16 bases between them. The germline gives CDR1 MDHEN, CDR2 SYDVKM. Written as DNA, the CDR3 is TGTGCCAGCAGTTTTGGGGGGGGCGAGCGATACGAGCAGTACTTC. Its translation is CASSFGGGERYEQYF.

The chain joins TRBV7-5 to TRBJ2-2; the table assigns TRBD2, which was not confirmed against the DNA. TRBV7-5 is noted as a pseudogene. This CDR3 is built from 15 residues. The CDR3 sequence is CVRSPPGWRIGELFF. CDR3 bases: TGTGTCAGAAGCCCCCCGGGTTGGAGAATCGGGGAGCTGTTTTTT.

V and J are TRBV5-5 and TRBJ1-1; D perhaps matches TRBD1 (6 bases). This CDR3 has 12 amino acids. Trimming shortened V by 7 bases and J by 1 base, and 8 bases separated the two germline ends. CDR1 is SGHKS and CDR2 is YYEKEE in the germline V gene (reference sequence). CDR3 amino acids: CASGGANTEAFF. CDR3 in DNA: TGTGCCAGCGGGGGGGCGAACACTGAAGCTTTCTTT.

This clone was seen a single time. The chain carries TRBV7-9 and TRBJ2-7, with TRBD1 matching over 8 bases. In germline, CDR1 is SEHNR, CDR2 FQNEAQ (reference sequence). CDR3 size: 15 residues. V was clipped by 2 bases and J by 1 base; unmatched bases: 4. The CDR3 sequence: CASSLSWDRSYEQYF. In nucleotides, the CDR3 is TGTGCCAGCAGCTTAAGTTGGGACAGGTCCTACGAGCAGTACTTC.

The V and J genes are TRBV19 and TRBJ1-2, with D perhaps matching TRBD1 (5 bases). The CDR3 contains 14 residues. Germline V lookup: CDR1 LNHDA, CDR2 SQIVND (reference sequence). Between the trimmed V and J ends, which lost 7 bases and 8 bases, there was a span of 20 bases. The CDR3 sequence: CASTPSRGYGGYTF. CDR3 nucleotide sequence: TGTGCCAGTACCCCATCACGGGGGTACGGAGGCTACACCTTC.

The rearrangement links TRBV5-1 to TRBJ2-5, with D uncertain. V dropped 0 bases and J dropped 1 base, with 7 bases sitting between them. This CDR3 comprises 14 residues. Germline CDR1 reads SGHRS; CDR2 reads YFSETQ. CDR3 in amino acids: CASSLAGGQETQYF. The CDR3 nucleotides are TGCGCCAGCAGCTTGGCCGGCGGCCAAGAGACCCAGTACTTC.

In this sample, this clone turned up a few times. The CDR3 reads CASGSGLAARTDTQYF. CDR3 nucleotides: TGTGCTAGTGGTTCGGGACTAGCGGCTCGCACAGATACGCAGTATTTT. This sequence joins TRBV12-5 and TRBJ2-3, with TRBD2 matching over 11 bases. The V and J ends lost 4 bases and 1 base, in that order; junction bases with no gene match: 4. Germline V gene data show CDR1 as LGHNT and CDR2 as FRNRAP. The CDR3 loop spans 16 amino acids. The complete variable domain, with remaining parts taken from reference TRBV12-5 and TRBJ2-3, reads DARVTQTPRHKVTEMGQEVTMRCQPILGHNTVFWYRQTMMQGLELLAYFRNRAPLDDSGMPKDRFSAEMPDATLATLKIQPSEPRDSAVYFCASGSGLAARTDTQYFGPGTRLTVL.